What follows are 16 T cell receptor beta chains derived from one specimen sequenced in a study of shared clonotypes between healthy human individuals. Repertoires were generated with immunoSEQ multiplex PCR, while TCRdb's copy carries only in-frame clones and drops some. The sample includes 85,000 to 100,000 clones, 68% seen only once; the top ten take approximately 55%. The sequenced sample was memory CD8+ T cells sorted from blood. As to subset: CD45RO+ cells pooled with CCR7-negative TemRA cells. The source of these receptors is a man younger than 40 in good health.

The chain employs TRBV9 and TRBJ2-1, with unresolved D. Germline CDR1 SGDLS, CDR2 YYNGEE. The CDR3 has 15 amino acids. The ends were cut back, 0 bases at V and 8 bases at J, with 15 bases in the middle. The DNA for the CDR3 is TGTGCCAGCAGCGTAGCAGTGAACCCCCTCGATGAGCAGTTCTTC. Translating it yields CASSVAVNPLDEQFF.

The V and J genes are TRBV5-1 and TRBJ1-1; D is unclear. The V and J ends lost 2 bases and 3 bases respectively, with 8 bases between them. The CDR3 is 13 amino acids. Germline CDR1 is SGHRS and CDR2 is YFSETQ. The CDR3 region is CASSFKRDTEAFF. CDR3 DNA: TGCGCCAGCAGCTTCAAACGGGACACTGAAGCTTTCTTT.

The chain is built from TRBV27 and TRBJ1-3; no reliable D call. Germline V CDR1 and CDR2: MNHEY, SMNVEV (reference sequence). This CDR3 contains 14 residues. V lost 1 base and J lost 2, with 6 bases in between. The CDR3 region has the DNA TGTGCCAGCAGTTTATTTTTCCCTGGAAACACCATATATTTT. Its protein is CASSLFFPGNTIYF.

There are a few counts of this clone. V and J are TRBV7-9 and TRBJ2-1; 11 nucleotides match TRBD2. Germline V gene data show CDR1 as SEHNR and CDR2 as FQNEAQ (reference sequence). After removal of 2 bases from V and 6 bases from J, the junction contained 3 bases not matched to a gene. The CDR3 totals 15 residues. This chain's CDR3 is CASSLRSGRANEQFF. The CDR3 DNA follows: TGTGCCAGCAGCTTACGTAGCGGGAGGGCCAATGAGCAGTTCTTC.

In regard to this clone: Additional DNA sequences in this sample encode the identical CDR3. The rearrangement links TRBV28 to TRBJ1-2, with unresolved D. Germline loops: CDR1 MDHEN, CDR2 SYDVKM. Trimming cost V 6 bases and J 3 bases, with 5 bases left between them. The CDR3 is made up of 11 amino acids. The CDR3 DNA follows: TGTGCCAGCAGCACCCACTATGGCTACACCTTC. Residues: CASSTHYGYTF.

The V and J genes are TRBV7-6 and TRBJ1-4; D ambiguous. The CDR3 length is 13 residues. Germline V lookup: CDR1 SGHVS, CDR2 FNYEAQ. V was shortened by 5 bases and J by 7 bases, with 11 bases between the two germline ends. The CDR3 coding sequence is TGTGCCAGCAGCCGCAGAGAAGGTGAAAAACTGTTTTTT. Translated, it gives CASSRREGEKLFF. Using reference TRBV7-6 and TRBJ1-4 for the parts outside the CDR3, the full variable domain is GAGVSQSPRYKVTKRGQDVALRCDPISGHVSLYWYRQALGQGPEFLTYFNYEAQQDKSGLPNDRFSAERPEGSISTLTIQRTEQRDSAMYRCASSRREGEKLFFGSGTQLSVL.

In this sample, this clone turned up a few times. This sample includes further DNA sequences coding for the same CDR3. V is TRBV6-5 and J is TRBJ1-5; no firm D call. V gave up 0 bases and J gave up 3 bases, with 3 bases separating them. The CDR3 contains 13 residues. CDR1 MNHEY and CDR2 SVGAGI come from the germline V gene. The CDR3 coding sequence is TGTGCCAGCAGTTACTCACCCAATCAGCCCCAGCATTTT. Protein sequence: CASSYSPNQPQHF.

The chain employs TRBV7-9 and TRBJ2-3; D possibly corresponds to TRBD2 (7 bases). V gave up 7 bases and J gave up 6 bases, with 14 bases separating them. CDR3 length: 13 amino acids. The germline V gene has CDR1 SEHNR and CDR2 FQNEAQ (reference sequence). The CDR3 DNA reads TGTGCCAGCACAGGCGGGGGCTTGGATACGCAGTATTTT. Encoded protein: CASTGGGLDTQYF.

This sequence joins TRBV25-1 and TRBJ1-5; perhaps TRBD1 as D (6 bases). This CDR3 is 14 amino acids long. V was trimmed by 8 bases and J by 2 bases, leaving 13 bases between them. Germline CDR1 reads MGHDK; CDR2 reads SYGVNS. CDR3 protein: CASATGLGNQPQHF. The CDR3 DNA is TGTGCCAGCGCCACAGGGTTGGGCAATCAGCCCCAGCATTTT.

This rearrangement joins TRBV6-1 to TRBJ1-2, with D maybe TRBD1 (5 bases). The CDR3 has 15 amino acids. The V end was cut by 6 bases, the J end by 5 bases, with 19 bases between. Germline CDR1 is MNHNS and CDR2 is SASEGT. The CDR3 loop reads CASSLSTALGYGYTF. The CDR3 coding sequence is TGTGCCAGCAGCCTTTCGACAGCCCTAGGGTATGGCTACACCTTC.

The chain employs TRBV6-5 and TRBJ1-2, with a weak D call TRBD1 (6 bases). The V end lost 6 bases, the J end lost 8 bases, and 10 bases lay between the germline ends. Germline V lookup: CDR1 MNHEY, CDR2 SVGAGI. This CDR3 has 11 amino acids. The CDR3 DNA reads TGTGCCAGCAGCCAAGGGGGAGGCTACACCTTC. Amino acid sequence: CASSQGGGYTF.

CDR3 in DNA: TGTGCCAGCAGCTCGTATAACTATGGCTACACCTTC. This codes for CASSSYNYGYTF. The rearrangement uses TRBV5-5 and TRBJ1-2; no clear D gene. The CDR3 runs 12 residues. V lost 3 bases and J 1 base, leaving 4 bases between the germline ends. Germline CDR1 SGHKS, CDR2 YYEKEE (reference sequence).

V usage is TRBV7-9 and J usage is TRBJ2-1; no reliable D call. V lost 5 bases and J lost 0, with 11 bases in between. This CDR3 region has 15 residues. Looked up from germline, CDR1 is SEHNR and CDR2 is FQNEAQ (reference sequence). The CDR3 region is CASSRRISSYNEQFF. DNA of the CDR3: TGTGCCAGCAGCAGACGTATAAGCTCCTACAATGAGCAGTTCTTC.

The CDR3, as DNA: TGTGCCACCAGCAGAGATGGAGTCGACAGGGGGCCCAACTATGGCTACACCTTC. This translates into CATSRDGVDRGPNYGYTF. The chain links TRBV15 to TRBJ1-2, with 10 bases identical to TRBD1. The length of the CDR3 is 18 residues. Per germline, CDR1 LNHNV and CDR2 YYDKDF (reference sequence). V was pared by 0 bases and J by 2 bases, with 9 bases of the junction left unmatched.

The chain carries TRBV18 and TRBJ2-2; no firm D call. V lost 3 bases, J lost 3 bases, and 8 bases lay in between. The CDR3 has 14 residues. Germline values: CDR1 KGHSH, CDR2 LQKENI. CDR3 loop: CASSPRWDTGELFF. CDR3 in DNA: TGTGCCAGCTCACCCCGGTGGGACACCGGGGAGCTGTTTTTT.

The chain is built from TRBV10-2 and TRBJ2-1; 8 nucleotides line up with TRBD2. Germline V gene sequence: CDR1 WSHSY, CDR2 SAAADI. The CDR3 spans 14 residues. Unmatched junction bases numbered 4, after V lost 8 bases and J lost 1 base. CDR3 coding DNA: TGCGCCAGCCTAACTAGCGGATCCTACAATGAGCAGTTCTTC. Residues: CASLTSGSYNEQFF.